This T cell receptor beta chain was sequenced during a study of blood T cell repertoires in COVID-19 (TCRdb year 2020). Study-level background: The collaborator samples originated in the United States, Italy and Spain and spanned the acute and convalescent phases of COVID-19. The material from the prospective study consisted of cDNA or gDNA derived from T cells, B-cell-depleted T cells, or PBMCs. Subjects who had been exposed to COVID-19, were actively infected with it, or had recovered from it provided the deeply sampled blood TCRbeta repertoires that made up the dataset. The repertoires were released in a freely available public database intended as a resource for research on the immune response to SARS-CoV-2. The samples were drawn from two sources: the first 160 participants of the ongoing ImmuneRACE study, and some 1,300 subjects contributed by 6 global collaborators. Nearly every sample came with metadata listing a de-identified subject ID, COVID-19 status, age in years and sex. Where available, HLA class I and class II types were obtained from metadata supplied by the sample provider rather than from assay-based typing. Overall study outcomes, separate from this receptor: The quantity of clinical and demographic metadata differed by source and by participant and was supplied without curation.

The CDR3 sequence holds 16 residues, the cysteine and phenylalanine included. The entry retains the CDR3 DNA only, 48 bases that are in frame from base 1. Relative to germline, V is missing 4 bases and J is missing 5 bases, with 10 bases of the junction outside any gene match. Taken from the germline V gene, the CDR1 and CDR2 loops are MNHNS and SASEGT. Whole blood was collected in K2EDTA tubes by collaborating institutions according to the institutions' own protocols. Collaborator samples were shipped for TCRbeta analysis as frozen whole blood, isolated PBMCs, or DNA extracted from either sample type. This clone is a singleton in its sample. There is no known antigen for this receptor. No base quality information exists; no much larger clone differs at one position. The immunoSEQ Assay, a bias-controlled multiplex PCR, was used to amplify TCRbeta CDR3 regions from genomic DNA. As for the original processing: The number of nucleated cells in each sample was estimated from the amplification of reference gene primers within the assay. To quantify the absolute abundance of each unique TCRbeta CDR3 rearrangement, sequence reads were collapsed and filtered. Productive Simpson clonality was computed per sample as the square root of Simpson's diversity index over productive rearrangements. TCRdb provides this immuneACCESS table in a form limited to in-frame rearrangements. Some clones are lacking; in checked studies, under half of them reflect an unresolved V gene, and why the rest are absent is not known. The V and J calls and clone size are taken from that table; D and trimming were inferred from the DNA. This sample has roughly 80,000 clones in its table, and over 70% of those were observed once. Together, the top ten hold 4.5% to 7% of the sample.

This receptor was obtained from a man in his fifties with active COVID-19. The chain links TRBV6-1 with TRBJ2-3; 9 middle bases align to TRBD1. Sequenced material: peripheral blood. The CDR3 reads as follows: CASSVSPTGGQDTQYF. In nucleotides, the sequence is TGTGCCAGCAGTGTAAGTCCGACAGGGGGGCAAGATACGCAGTATTTT.